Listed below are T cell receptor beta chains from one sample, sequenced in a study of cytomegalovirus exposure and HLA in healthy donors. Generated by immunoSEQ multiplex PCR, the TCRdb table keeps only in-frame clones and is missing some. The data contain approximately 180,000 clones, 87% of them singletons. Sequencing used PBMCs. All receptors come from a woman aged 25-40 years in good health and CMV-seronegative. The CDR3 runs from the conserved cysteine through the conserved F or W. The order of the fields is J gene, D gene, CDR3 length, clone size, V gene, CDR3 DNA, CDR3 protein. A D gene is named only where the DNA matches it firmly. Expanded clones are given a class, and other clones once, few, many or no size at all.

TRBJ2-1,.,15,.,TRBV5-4,TGTGCCAGCAGCCAGGACACAAGCTCCTACAATGAGCAGTTCTTC,CASSQDTSSYNEQFF
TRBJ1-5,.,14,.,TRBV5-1,TGCGCCAGCAGCCAAGGGGATAGCAATCAGCCCCAGCATTTT,CASSQGDSNQPQHF
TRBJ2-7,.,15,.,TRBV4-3,TGCGCCAGCAGCCAAGATTGGCGGGACTCCTACGAGCAGTACTTC,CASSQDWRDSYEQYF
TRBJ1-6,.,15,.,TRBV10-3,TGTGCCATCACCGCCGGGGAGGGTCCGAATTCACCCCTCCACTTT,CAITAGEGPNSPLHF
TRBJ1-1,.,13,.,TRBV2,TGTGCCAGCAGGTGGACAGCGAACACTGAAGCTTTCTTT,CASRWTANTEAFF
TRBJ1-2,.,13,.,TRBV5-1,TGCGCCAGCAGCTTGGCGAGCCAGGATGGCTACACCTTC,CASSLASQDGYTF
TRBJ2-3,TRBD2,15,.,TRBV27,TGTGCCAGCAGTGCCAGCGGGGGGTCTGGAGATACGCAGTATTTT,CASSASGGSGDTQYF
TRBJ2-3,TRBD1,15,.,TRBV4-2,TGTGCCAGCAGCCGGTGGACAGGGGGCACAGATACGCAGTATTTT,CASSRWTGGTDTQYF
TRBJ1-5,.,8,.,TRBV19,TGTGCCGCCCAGGGCGTCTCTTTT,CAAQGVSF
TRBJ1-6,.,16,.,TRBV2,TGTGCCAGCAGTGGCGGTAGTCTCTCCTCGAATTCACCCCTCCACTTT,CASSGGSLSSNSPLHF
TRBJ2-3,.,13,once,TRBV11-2,TGTGCCAGCAGCTCTCTTTCCCTAGATACGCAGTATTTT,CASSSLSLDTQYF
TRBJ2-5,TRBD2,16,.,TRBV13,TGTGCCAGCAGCATCCGGACTAGCGTATATAAAGAGACCCAGTACTTC,CASSIRTSVYKETQYF
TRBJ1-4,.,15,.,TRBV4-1,TGCGCCAGCAGCCAATCTCAGGGGTCGGGGGAAAAACTGTTTTTT,CASSQSQGSGEKLFF
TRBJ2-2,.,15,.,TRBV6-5,TGTGCCAGCAGCTCTGGACGGGAACCCACCGGGGAGCTGTTTTTT,CASSSGREPTGELFF
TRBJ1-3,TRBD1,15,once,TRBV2,TGTGCCAGCATCCCAGAGGGGGCACGACGAAACACCATATATTTT,CASIPEGARRNTIYF
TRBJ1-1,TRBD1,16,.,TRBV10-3,TGTGCCATCAGTGAGTCAACAGGGGATCTGAACACTGAAGCTTTCTTT,CAISESTGDLNTEAFF
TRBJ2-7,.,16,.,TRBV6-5,TGTGCCAGCAGTTACTCGACCGACAGCGCGACCTACGAGCAGTACTTC,CASSYSTDSATYEQYF
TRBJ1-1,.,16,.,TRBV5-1,TGCGCCAGCAGCTTGCAAGCAGGGATCATGAACACTGAAGCTTTCTTT,CASSLQAGIMNTEAFF
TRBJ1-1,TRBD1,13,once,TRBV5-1,TGCGCCAGCAGTCAGACAGGGAGCACTGAAGCTTTCTTT,CASSQTGSTEAFF
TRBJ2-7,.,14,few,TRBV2,TGTGCCAGCAGACGGACGGGGGGCGAATACGAGCAGTACTTC,CASRRTGGEYEQYF
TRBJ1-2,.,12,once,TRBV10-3,TGTGCCATCAGTGAGACAGGGACTGGCTACACCTTC,CAISETGTGYTF
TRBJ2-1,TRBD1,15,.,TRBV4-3,TGCGCCAGCAGCCCAGGGACAGGTTCCAATAATGAGCAGTTCTTC,CASSPGTGSNNEQFF
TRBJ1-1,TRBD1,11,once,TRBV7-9,TGTGCCAGCGGCACAGGGGCTGAAGCTTTCTTT,CASGTGAEAFF
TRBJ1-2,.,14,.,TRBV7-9,TGTGCCAGCAGCCGACAGCAAGCTAACTATGGCTACACCTTC,CASSRQQANYGYTF
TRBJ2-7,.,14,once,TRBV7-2,TGTGCCAGCAGCTTAGTGGACAGAGACTACGAGCAGTACTTC,CASSLVDRDYEQYF
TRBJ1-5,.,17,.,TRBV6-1,TGTGCCAGCAGTGAAATTGAGGGAAAAGTCGGCAATCAGCCCCAGCATTTT,CASSEIEGKVGNQPQHF
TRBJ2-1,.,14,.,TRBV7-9,TGTGCCAGCTCCATGGACAGTTCCTACAATGAGCAGTTCTTC,CASSMDSSYNEQFF
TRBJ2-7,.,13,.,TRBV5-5,TGTGCCAGCAGCTTCTGGACAGCCTACGAGCAGTACTTC,CASSFWTAYEQYF
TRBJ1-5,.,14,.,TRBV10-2,TGCGCCAGCAGTCACACCAGTAGCAATCAGCCCCAGCATTTT,CASSHTSSNQPQHF
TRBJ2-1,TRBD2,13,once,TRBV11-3,TGTGCCAGCAGCTTGGGGGGGACGGGTGAGCAGTTCTTC,CASSLGGTGEQFF
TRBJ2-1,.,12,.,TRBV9,TGTGCCAGCAGCGCCTATAAGAATGAGCAGTTCTTC,CASSAYKNEQFF
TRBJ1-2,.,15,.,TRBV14,TGTGCCAGCAGCCAGGTTATGGGGGCGCATAAAGGCTACACCTTC,CASSQVMGAHKGYTF
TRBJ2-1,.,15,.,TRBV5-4,TGTGCCAGCAGCTCGGACAGTCCCTCCTACAATGAGCAGTTCTTC,CASSSDSPSYNEQFF
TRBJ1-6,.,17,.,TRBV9,TGTGCCAGCAGCGTAGGAACGATGGGGCCAGGGGAGTCACCCCTCCACTTT,CASSVGTMGPGESPLHF
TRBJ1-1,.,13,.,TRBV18,TGTGCCAGCTCGCCTTCGGGGAACACTGAAGCTTTCTTT,CASSPSGNTEAFF